Below, 27 T cell receptor beta chains from the same sample are listed, as sequenced in a study of T cell responses to AZD1222 COVID-19 vaccine. Sequenced by immunoSEQ multiplex PCR; TCRdb stores in-frame clones only, minus some. The sample includes 130,000 to 150,000 clones, more than 85% of them seen just once. Material: peripheral blood, obtained on day 0 of AZD1222 vaccination. The receptors originated from an adult in good health.

V usage is TRBV10-3 and J usage is TRBJ1-1; no clear D gene. The CDR3 runs to 16 residues. CDR1 is ENHRY and CDR2 is SYGVKD in the germline V gene. Trimming shortened V by 3 bases and J by 1 base, and 15 bases separated the two germline ends. The CDR3 here is CAISEPRGGPNTEAFF. For the CDR3, the DNA is TGTGCCATCAGTGAACCCCGCGGCGGACCGAACACTGAAGCTTTCTTT.

The J gene is TRBJ1-4, the V gene TRBV4-2; D call uncertain. CDR3 length equals 11 residues. V lost 4 bases, J lost 8 bases, and 5 bases lay in between. Germline CDR1 reads LGHNA; CDR2 reads YNFKEQ. CDR3 sequence (DNA): TGTGCCAGCAGCCGAGAAGAAAAACTGTTTTTT. Encoded protein: CASSREEKLFF.

V is TRBV24-1 and J is TRBJ2-1, with TRBD2 matching 9 bases. Per germline, CDR1 KGHDR and CDR2 SFDVKD. The CDR3 is 15 amino acids. V dropped 3 bases and J dropped 7; count of bases not matched to a gene: 6. This chain's CDR3 is CATSDGGLARNEQFF. CDR3 nucleotide sequence: TGTGCCACCAGTGATGGCGGACTAGCGAGGAATGAGCAGTTCTTC.

This chain joins TRBV28 and TRBJ1-1; TRBD1 aligns across 9 bases. Germline trimming cut 2 bases from V and 8 bases from J; bases unmatched to any gene: 9. Germline V gives CDR1 MDHEN, CDR2 SYDVKM. CDR3 length equals 15 residues. CDR3 nucleotide sequence: TGTGCCAGCAGTTTAGGCGGACAGGGGAGCCGGGAAGCTTTCTTT. This codes for CASSLGGQGSREAFF.

The rearrangement uses TRBV3-1 (or the pseudogene TRBV3-2) and TRBJ2-5; 8 nucleotides agree with TRBD1. The CDR3 spans 13 residues. Germline CDR1 is LGHDT and CDR2 is YNNKEL (reference sequence). Trimming took 8 bases from V and 5 from J; bases not matched to a gene: 7. CDR3 sequence (DNA): TGTGCCAGCGGTACAGGGGGTTATGAGACCCAGTACTTC. This codes for CASGTGGYETQYF.

The rearrangement uses TRBV30 and TRBJ2-3; D ambiguous. V was trimmed by 3 bases and J by 2 bases, leaving 3 bases between them. The CDR3 covers 11 residues. Germline CDR1 is GTSNPN and CDR2 is SVGIG (reference sequence). DNA for the CDR3: TGTGCCTGGAGGGTCACAGATACGCAGTATTTT. As protein: CAWRVTDTQYF.

V usage is TRBV12-3 or TRBV12-4 and J usage is TRBJ2-7; D is ambiguous. Trimming left V 2 bases short and J 4 bases short, with 3 bases between. The CDR3 is 11 amino acids. As DNA, the CDR3 is TGTGCCAGCAGTTTAAAGTACGAGCAGTACTTC. Amino acids: CASSLKYEQYF.

The chain recombines TRBV11-2 with TRBJ2-1; D tentatively reads TRBD1 or TRBD2 (5 bases each). The V end was cut by 5 bases, the J end by 3 bases, with 11 bases between. Germline V gene sequence: CDR1 SGHAT, CDR2 FQNNGV. The CDR3 has 14 amino acids. The CDR3 loop reads CASSIGTGYNEQFF. CDR3 DNA sequence: TGTGCCAGCAGCATCGGGACGGGCTACAATGAGCAGTTCTTC.

Only one count was recorded for this clone. V is TRBV12-3 or TRBV12-4 and J is TRBJ1-5, with unresolved D. V lost 5 bases and J lost 6, with 11 bases in between. The CDR3 loop spans 13 amino acids. CDR3 loop: CASSGQFGQPQHF. The CDR3 DNA reads as TGTGCCAGCAGTGGGCAATTCGGTCAGCCCCAGCATTTT.

In this sample, this clone turned up a few times. The rearrangement uses TRBV9 and TRBJ2-7; 11 positions match TRBD2. V lost 2 bases to trimming and J lost 6 bases; unmatched junction nucleotides: 4. The germline V gene encodes CDR1 SGDLS and CDR2 YYNGEE. This CDR3 is 14 amino acids long. CDR3 coding DNA: TGTGCCAGCAGCGTTACTAGCGGGAGTAGCGAGCAGTACTTC. Translation gives CASSVTSGSSEQYF.

V is TRBV28 and J is TRBJ1-1; no reliable D call. The germline gives CDR1 MDHEN, CDR2 SYDVKM. The CDR3 is 17 amino acids. The V end was cut by 6 bases, the J end by 0 bases, with 20 bases between. The CDR3 region has the DNA TGTGCCAGCAGCCCCATAGGGTTGTCCAGAGTGAACACTGAAGCTTTCTTT. This sequence encodes CASSPIGLSRVNTEAFF.

The rearrangement joins TRBV19 to TRBJ1-1; D is perhaps TRBD1 (5 bases). CDR1 and CDR2 (germline): LNHDA, SQIVND (reference sequence). The V end was cut by 6 bases, the J end by 4 bases, with 15 bases between. The CDR3 has 14 amino acids. CDR3 loop: CASRGRGWSTEAFF. DNA for the CDR3: TGTGCCAGTAGGGGAAGGGGATGGAGCACTGAAGCTTTCTTT.

The chain joins TRBV6-5 to TRBJ1-1; D uncertain. The CDR3 loop spans 11 amino acids. Germline CDR1 and CDR2: MNHEY and SVGAGI. The V gene lost 6 bases and the J gene lost 1 base, with 3 bases spanning the gap. CDR3 loop: CASRQNTEAFF. The CDR3 DNA reads TGTGCCAGCAGACAGAACACTGAAGCTTTCTTT.

For the CDR3, the DNA is TGCGCCAGCAGCTTGGTGACAGGGCCCGGCGGGGAGCTGTTTTTT. Translated: CASSLVTGPGGELFF. V usage is TRBV5-1 and J usage is TRBJ2-2; 7 bases are shared with TRBD1. The V segment lost 0 bases and the J segment 7 bases; nucleotides outside the gene matches: 6. Germline values: CDR1 SGHRS, CDR2 YFSETQ. The CDR3 extends over 15 amino acids.

The chain recombines TRBV25-1 with TRBJ1-1; D not certain. From germline, CDR1 is MGHDK and CDR2 SYGVNS. This CDR3 has 13 residues. V was cut by 6 bases and J by 3 bases, with 11 bases left in between. The CDR3 spells CASSSRSDTEAFF. The CDR3 coding sequence is TGTGCCAGCAGCTCCCGGTCGGACACTGAAGCTTTCTTT.

The V gene is TRBV7-9, the J gene TRBJ1-5, with unresolved D. Germline V gene data show CDR1 as SEHNR and CDR2 as FQNEAQ (reference sequence). The CDR3 runs 14 residues. With 0 bases removed from V and 3 bases from J, the gap between germline ends came to 6 bases. This chain's CDR3 is CASSLAGNNQPQHF. The CDR3 DNA follows: TGTGCCAGCAGCTTAGCAGGGAACAATCAGCCCCAGCATTTT.

The chain links TRBV3-1 (or the pseudogene TRBV3-2) to TRBJ2-5; a possible D gene is TRBD1 (6 bases). V lost 1 base and J lost 4, with 10 bases in between. CDR1 and CDR2 (germline): LGHDT, YNNKEL (reference sequence). This CDR3 has 14 residues. CDR3 protein: CASSQAGVVETQYF. The CDR3 DNA is TGTGCCAGCAGCCAAGCAGGGGTTGTAGAGACCCAGTACTTC.

The V call is TRBV19, the J call TRBJ2-6, with TRBD1 matching over 9 bases. The ends lost 5 bases at V and 4 bases at J; junction bases unmatched: 9. From germline, CDR1 is LNHDA and CDR2 SQIVND (reference sequence). The CDR3 sequence is 17 residues long. The CDR3 DNA is TGTGCCAGTAGTGGCCTCCGGACAGGGGCCGGGGCCAACGTCCTGACTTTC. This sequence encodes CASSGLRTGAGANVLTF.

The chain joins TRBV28 to TRBJ1-5, with 7 bases that match TRBD1. Germline V gene data show CDR1 as MDHEN and CDR2 as SYDVKM. The CDR3 is 15 amino acids. Trimming removed 9 bases from V and 3 bases from J; junction bases left unmatched: 11. CDR3 amino acids: CARPLGQRFNQPQHF. In DNA, the CDR3 is TGTGCCAGACCACTGGGACAGAGATTCAATCAGCCCCAGCATTTT.

The gene calls are TRBV24-1 and TRBJ2-3, with 12 positions matching TRBD1. The germline V gene encodes CDR1 KGHDR and CDR2 SFDVKD. V was clipped by 4 bases and J by 5 bases; unmatched bases: 6. The CDR3 consists of 16 residues. CDR3 nucleotides: TGTGCCACCAGTGACTCCGGGACAGGGGGCTTAGATACGCAGTATTTT. As protein: CATSDSGTGGLDTQYF.

V is TRBV5-5 and J is TRBJ2-1; no definite D call. This CDR3 is 13 amino acids long. Germline CDR1 is SGHKS and CDR2 is YYEKEE (reference sequence). Deletions cut 0 bases from V and 9 bases from J, with 10 bases between. DNA of the CDR3: TGTGCCAGCAGCTTGGCCGCCCACCCTGAGCAGTTCTTC. It is translated as CASSLAAHPEQFF. Filled out from reference TRBV5-5 and TRBJ2-1, the complete variable domain reads DAGVTQSPTHLIKTRGQQVTLRCSPISGHKSVSWYQQVLGQGPQFIFQYYEKEERGRGNFPDRFSARQFPNYSSELNVNALLLGDSALYLCASSLAAHPEQFFGPGTRLTVL.

The genes are TRBV13 and TRBJ1-1, with a tentative D call TRBD1 (6 bases). Looked up from germline, CDR1 is PRHDT and CDR2 is FYEKMQ (reference sequence). The CDR3 consists of 11 residues. Trimming left V 4 bases short and J 8 bases short, with 8 bases between. CDR3: CASSWTAEAFF. CDR3 nucleotides: TGTGCCAGCAGCTGGACAGCCGAAGCTTTCTTT.

The chain couples TRBV4-2 to TRBJ2-7, with unresolved D. Trimming shortened V by 1 base and J by 0 bases, and 7 bases separated the two germline ends. The CDR3 sequence is 14 residues long. The germline gives CDR1 LGHNA, CDR2 YNFKEQ. CDR3 nucleotides: TGTGCCAGCAGCCAAGGGGGTGGCTCCTACGAGCAGTACTTC. Its translation: CASSQGGGSYEQYF.

This sequence joins TRBV30 and TRBJ1-1; D remains ambiguous. Trimming shortened V by 3 bases and J by 3 bases, and 11 bases separated the two germline ends. The V gene's germline CDR1 is GTSNPN and CDR2 SVGIG (reference sequence). The CDR3 totals 13 residues. The CDR3 sequence: CAWRTNDHTEAFF. CDR3 sequence (DNA): TGTGCCTGGAGGACGAACGACCACACTGAAGCTTTCTTT.

The chain employs TRBV6-1 and TRBJ2-3; D not resolved. The CDR3 totals 13 residues. Per germline, CDR1 MNHNS and CDR2 SASEGT. Trimming took 0 bases from V and 4 from J, leaving 5 bases between them. The CDR3, as DNA: TGTGCCAGCAGTGAAGCCGGGTCAGATACGCAGTATTTT. It yields the protein CASSEAGSDTQYF.

The V gene is TRBV5-1, the J gene TRBJ1-2, with a possible D match to TRBD1 (6 bases). This CDR3 has 14 residues. Per germline, CDR1 SGHRS and CDR2 YFSETQ. Trimming shortened V by 0 bases and J by 5 bases, and 11 bases separated the two germline ends. The CDR3 DNA reads as TGCGCCAGCAGCTTGGCGGGACACGAATATGGCTACACCTTC. Protein product: CASSLAGHEYGYTF. Based on the CDR3 plus reference TRBV5-1 and TRBJ1-2, the full variable domain is KAGVTQTPRYLIKTRGQQVTLSCSPISGHRSVSWYQQTPGQGLQFLFEYFSETQRNKGNFPGRFSGRQFSNSRSEMNVSTLELGDSALYLCASSLAGHEYGYTFGSGTRLTVV.

The chain employs TRBV19 and TRBJ1-6, with 7 bases fitting TRBD1. The germline V gene encodes CDR1 LNHDA and CDR2 SQIVND (reference sequence). The CDR3 has 15 residues. The J segment lost 7 bases and the V segment lost 4 bases, leaving 7 bases of the junction unmatched. CDR3: CASSTTGTVNSPLHF. The CDR3 nucleotides read TGTGCCAGTAGTACAACCGGGACAGTGAATTCACCCCTCCACTTT.